What follows describes a single T cell receptor (beta chain). No cognate antigen has been identified for it. No base-level quality is on record; no much larger clone is a single base apart. The CDR3 spans 14 residues, from the cysteine through the valine. The only DNA kept is the CDR3, 42 bases in frame from the first base. Trimming takes 5 bases from V and 3 bases from J, and the germline ends sit 14 bases apart. For CDR1 and CDR2, the germline V gene lists SGHTA and FQGNSA. This record comes from a study of blood T cell repertoires in COVID-19 (dated by TCRdb to about 2020). For the study in its entirety: Samples covering the acute and convalescent phases of COVID-19 were provided by collaborators in the United States, Italy and Spain. The prospective study material was composed of cDNA or gDNA derived from T cells, B-cell-depleted T cells, or PBMCs. Deeply sampled blood TCRbeta repertoires from subjects exposed to, actively infected with, or recovered from COVID-19 were included in the dataset. The repertoires were made available in a free public database intended to serve as a resource for research on the immune response to SARS-CoV-2. The samples were drawn from the first 160 participants of the ongoing ImmuneRACE study and from more than 1,000 subjects provided by 6 global collaborators. Nearly every sample came with metadata listing a de-identified subject ID, COVID-19 status, age in years and sex. Where available, HLA class I and class II types were obtained from metadata supplied by the sample provider rather than from assay-based typing. The paper as a whole reports these results and caveats: The amount of clinical and demographic metadata varied by source and participant and was provided uncurated.

TCRbeta CDR3 regions were amplified from genomic DNA by means of the immunoSEQ Assay, a bias-controlled multiplex PCR. In the source study's methods: Within the assay, amplification of reference gene primers was used to estimate how many nucleated cells each sample contained. Sequence reads were collapsed and filtered to measure the absolute abundance of every unique TCRbeta CDR3 rearrangement. Productive Simpson clonality was computed per sample as the square root of Simpson's diversity index over productive rearrangements. TCRdb took over this immuneACCESS table, retaining in-frame rearrangements with V and J assigned. Such tables are incomplete; in checked studies, under half of the missing clones stem from an unresolved V gene, and the remainder is unexplained. V and J calls and clone size follow that table, whereas D and trimming were derived from the DNA. The sample includes about 140,000 clones, with 75% to 90% observed a single time. Together, the top ten hold approximately 45% of the sample.

Each collaborating institution followed its own protocols to collect whole blood in K2EDTA tubes. For TCRbeta analysis, collaborators shipped samples as frozen whole blood, isolated PBMCs, or DNA extracted from either of those sample types. What was sequenced was peripheral blood. The sequence is built from TRBV7-2 and TRBJ2-7, and perhaps TRBD2 as D gene, on 5 matching bases. The TCR sequence derives from a human donor in a cohort sampled during active COVID-19. CDR3 region: CASSQSPGSYEQYV. The DNA is TGTGCCAGCAGCCAGTCCCCGGGGAGCTACGAGCAGTACGTC.